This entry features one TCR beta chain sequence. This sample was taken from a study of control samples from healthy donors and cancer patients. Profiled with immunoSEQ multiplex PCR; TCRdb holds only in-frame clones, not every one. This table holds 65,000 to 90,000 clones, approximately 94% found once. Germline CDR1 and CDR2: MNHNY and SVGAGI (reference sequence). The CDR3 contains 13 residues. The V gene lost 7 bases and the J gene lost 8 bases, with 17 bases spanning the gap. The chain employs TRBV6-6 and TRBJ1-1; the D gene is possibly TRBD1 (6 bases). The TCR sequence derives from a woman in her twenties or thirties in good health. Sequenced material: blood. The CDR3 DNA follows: TGTGCCAGCAAAATACAGGGTGCTACCGAAGCTTTCTTT. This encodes CASKIQGATEAFF.